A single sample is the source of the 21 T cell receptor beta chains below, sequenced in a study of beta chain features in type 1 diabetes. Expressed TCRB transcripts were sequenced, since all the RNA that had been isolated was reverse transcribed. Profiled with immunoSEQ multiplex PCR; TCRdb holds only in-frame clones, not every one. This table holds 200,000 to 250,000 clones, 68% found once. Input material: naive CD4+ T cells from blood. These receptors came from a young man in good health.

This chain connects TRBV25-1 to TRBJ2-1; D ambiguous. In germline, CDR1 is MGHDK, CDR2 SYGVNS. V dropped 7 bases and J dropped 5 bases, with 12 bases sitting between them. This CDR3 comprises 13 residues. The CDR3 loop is CASKQEGNNEQFF. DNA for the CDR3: TGTGCCAGCAAGCAGGAAGGGAACAATGAGCAGTTCTTC.

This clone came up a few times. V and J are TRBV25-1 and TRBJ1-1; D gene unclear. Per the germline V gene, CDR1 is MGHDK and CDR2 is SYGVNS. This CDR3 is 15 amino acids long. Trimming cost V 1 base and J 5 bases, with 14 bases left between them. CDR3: CASSESIWEGTEAFF. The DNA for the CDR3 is TGTGCCAGCAGTGAATCTATCTGGGAAGGTACTGAAGCTTTCTTT.

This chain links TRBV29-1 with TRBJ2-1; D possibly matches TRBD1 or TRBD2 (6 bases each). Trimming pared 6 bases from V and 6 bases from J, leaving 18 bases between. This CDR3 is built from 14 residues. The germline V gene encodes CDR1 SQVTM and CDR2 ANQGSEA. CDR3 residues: CSVNKGGPRNEQFF. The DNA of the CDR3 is TGCAGCGTAAACAAGGGGGGACCACGCAATGAGCAGTTCTTC.

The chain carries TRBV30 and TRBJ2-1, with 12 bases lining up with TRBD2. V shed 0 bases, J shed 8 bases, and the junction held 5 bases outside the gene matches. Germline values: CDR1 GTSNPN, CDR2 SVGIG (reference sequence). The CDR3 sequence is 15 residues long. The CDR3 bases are TGTGCCTGGAGTGTACTAGCGGGAGGTCGGGATGAGCAGTTCTTC. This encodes CAWSVLAGGRDEQFF.

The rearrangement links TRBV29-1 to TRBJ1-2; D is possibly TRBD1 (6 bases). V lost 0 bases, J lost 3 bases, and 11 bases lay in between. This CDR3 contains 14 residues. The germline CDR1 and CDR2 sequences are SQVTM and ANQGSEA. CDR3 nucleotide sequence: TGCAGCGTTGAAGATAAACAGGGTTACTATGGCTACACCTTC. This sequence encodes CSVEDKQGYYGYTF.

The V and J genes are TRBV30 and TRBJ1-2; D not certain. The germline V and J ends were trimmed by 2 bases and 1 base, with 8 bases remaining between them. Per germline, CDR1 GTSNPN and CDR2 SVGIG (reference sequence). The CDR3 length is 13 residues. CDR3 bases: TGTGCCTGGAGTACGCGGCGTAACTATGGCTACACCTTC. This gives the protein CAWSTRRNYGYTF.

This chain's CDR3 is CASSPRGGVGQPQHF. Written as DNA, the CDR3 is TGTGCCAGCAGCCCCCGGGGGGGCGTCGGGCAGCCCCAGCATTTT. The rearrangement uses TRBV7-2 and TRBJ1-5; D is perhaps TRBD1 (6 bases). This CDR3 region has 15 residues. Germline CDR1 reads SGHTA; CDR2 reads FQGNSA. V was pared by 5 bases and J by 7 bases, with 18 bases between.

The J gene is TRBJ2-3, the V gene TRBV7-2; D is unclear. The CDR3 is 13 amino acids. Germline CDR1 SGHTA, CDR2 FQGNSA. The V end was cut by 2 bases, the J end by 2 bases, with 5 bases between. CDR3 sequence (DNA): TGTGCCAGCAGCTTATTCAACACAGATACGCAGTATTTT. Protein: CASSLFNTDTQYF.

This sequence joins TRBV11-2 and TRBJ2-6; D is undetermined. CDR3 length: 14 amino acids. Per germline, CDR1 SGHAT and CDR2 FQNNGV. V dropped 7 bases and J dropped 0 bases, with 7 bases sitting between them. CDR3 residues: CASTATSGANVLTF. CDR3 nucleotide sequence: TGTGCCAGCACAGCCACCTCTGGGGCCAACGTCCTGACTTTC. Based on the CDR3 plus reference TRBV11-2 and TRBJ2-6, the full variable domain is EAGVAQSPRYKIIEKRQSVAFWCNPISGHATLYWYQQILGQGPKLLIQFQNNGVVDDSQLPKDRFSAERLKGVDSTLKIQPAKLEDSAVYLCASTATSGANVLTFGAGSRLTVL.

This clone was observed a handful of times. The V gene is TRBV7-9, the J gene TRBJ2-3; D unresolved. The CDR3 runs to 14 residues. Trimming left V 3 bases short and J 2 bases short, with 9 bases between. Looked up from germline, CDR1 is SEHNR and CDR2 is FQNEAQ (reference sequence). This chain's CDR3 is CASSFDRDTDTQYF. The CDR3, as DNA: TGTGCCAGCAGCTTTGACCGAGACACAGATACGCAGTATTTT.

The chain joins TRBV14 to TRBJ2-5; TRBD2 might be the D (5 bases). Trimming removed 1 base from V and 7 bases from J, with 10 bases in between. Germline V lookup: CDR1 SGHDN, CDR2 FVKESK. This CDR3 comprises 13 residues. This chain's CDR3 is CASSQADRGTQYF. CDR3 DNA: TGTGCCAGCAGCCAAGCCGATCGGGGGACCCAGTACTTC.

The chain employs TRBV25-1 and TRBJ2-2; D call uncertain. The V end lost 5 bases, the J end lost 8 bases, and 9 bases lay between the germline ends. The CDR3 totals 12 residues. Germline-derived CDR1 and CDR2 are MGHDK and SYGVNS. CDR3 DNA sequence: TGTGCCAGCAGTAGGGTTTTGGGGGAGCTGTTTTTT. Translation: CASSRVLGELFF.

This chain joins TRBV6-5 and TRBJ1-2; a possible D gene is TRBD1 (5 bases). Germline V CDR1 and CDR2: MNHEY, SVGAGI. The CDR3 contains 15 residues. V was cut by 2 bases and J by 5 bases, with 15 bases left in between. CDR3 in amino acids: CASSYVGGPPYGYTF. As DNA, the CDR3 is TGTGCCAGCAGTTACGTCGGGGGACCGCCGTATGGCTACACCTTC.

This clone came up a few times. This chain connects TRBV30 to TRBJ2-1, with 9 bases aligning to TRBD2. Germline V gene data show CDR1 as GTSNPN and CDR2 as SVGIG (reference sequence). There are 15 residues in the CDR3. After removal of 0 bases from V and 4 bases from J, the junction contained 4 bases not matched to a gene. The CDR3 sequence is CAWSVMAGGYNEQFF. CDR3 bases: TGTGCCTGGAGTGTCATGGCGGGAGGGTACAATGAGCAGTTCTTC.

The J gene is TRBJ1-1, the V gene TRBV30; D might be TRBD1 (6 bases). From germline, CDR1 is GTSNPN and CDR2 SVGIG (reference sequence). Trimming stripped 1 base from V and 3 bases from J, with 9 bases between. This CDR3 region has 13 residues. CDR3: CAWSGTAYTEAFF. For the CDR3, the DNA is TGTGCCTGGAGTGGGACAGCCTACACTGAAGCTTTCTTT.

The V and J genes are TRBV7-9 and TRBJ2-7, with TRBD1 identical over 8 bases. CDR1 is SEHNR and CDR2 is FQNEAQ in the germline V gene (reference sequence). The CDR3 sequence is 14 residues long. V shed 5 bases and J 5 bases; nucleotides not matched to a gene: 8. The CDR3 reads CASSVGQGKDEQYF. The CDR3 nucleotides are TGTGCCAGCAGCGTTGGACAGGGCAAGGACGAGCAGTACTTC.

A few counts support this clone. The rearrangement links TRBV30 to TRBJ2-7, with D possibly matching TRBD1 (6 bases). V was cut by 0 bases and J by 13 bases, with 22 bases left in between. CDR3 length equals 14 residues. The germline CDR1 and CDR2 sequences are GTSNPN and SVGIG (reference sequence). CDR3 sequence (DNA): TGTGCCTGGAGTGTACCCCGGGACACCCGGCGATATTACTTC. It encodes CAWSVPRDTRRYYF.

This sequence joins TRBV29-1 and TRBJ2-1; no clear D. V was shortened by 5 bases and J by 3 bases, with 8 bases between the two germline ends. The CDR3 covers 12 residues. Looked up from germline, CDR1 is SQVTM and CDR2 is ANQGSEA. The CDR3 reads CSVLRIYNEQFF. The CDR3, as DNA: TGCAGCGTTCTTAGGATCTACAATGAGCAGTTCTTC.

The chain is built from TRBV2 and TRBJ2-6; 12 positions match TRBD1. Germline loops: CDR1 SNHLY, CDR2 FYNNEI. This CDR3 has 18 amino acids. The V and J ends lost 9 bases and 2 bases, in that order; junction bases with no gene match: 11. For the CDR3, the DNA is TGTGCCAGGGCCCCGGGACAGGGGGCGAGTGCTGGGGCCAACGTCCTGACTTTC. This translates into CARAPGQGASAGANVLTF.

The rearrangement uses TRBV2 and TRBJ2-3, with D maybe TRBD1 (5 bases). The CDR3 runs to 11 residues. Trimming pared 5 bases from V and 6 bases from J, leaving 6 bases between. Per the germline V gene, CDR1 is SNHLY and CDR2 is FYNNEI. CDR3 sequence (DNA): TGTGCCAGCAGTAAGGGGGATACGCAGTATTTT. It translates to CASSKGDTQYF.

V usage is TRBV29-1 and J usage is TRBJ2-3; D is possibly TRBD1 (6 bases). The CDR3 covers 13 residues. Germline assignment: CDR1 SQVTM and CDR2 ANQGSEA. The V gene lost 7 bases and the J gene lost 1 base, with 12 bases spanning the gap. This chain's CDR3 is CSEVPGGTDTQYF. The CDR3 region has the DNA TGCAGCGAAGTCCCAGGGGGCACAGATACGCAGTATTTT.